This T cell receptor (beta chain) was identified during a study of cytomegalovirus exposure and HLA in healthy donors. General observations from the study: Earlier analysis looked at TCR beta V segments, and most were productive about 87% or about 30% of the time. The records held CMV serostatus as the only immune exposure information.

The germline V gene encodes CDR1 SGHVS and CDR2 FQNEAQ. V was cut by 8 bases and J by 0 bases, with 14 bases left in between. This CDR3 is built from 15 residues. PCR amplification relied on 60 Vbeta primers (plus 13 Jbeta primers). The assay was immunoSEQ multiplex PCR, and TCRdb's table has in-frame clones only and misses some. This table holds about 200,000 clones, 12% found once. A remark on this clone: Its specificity is not known.

Sequences were obtained from PBMCs. J is TRBJ1-3 and V is TRBV7-8; D unresolved. This TCR was recovered from a man in his forties or fifties in good health and CMV-seropositive. Here the CDR3 DNA reads TGTGCCAGCGCCGGGCGGGGTGTCTCTGGAAACACCATATATTTT. Translated: CASAGRGVSGNTIYF.